The rows below give T cell receptor beta chains drawn from one sample of a study of T-cell memory formation after mild COVID-19. TCRdb re-called the 5' RACE reads with MiXCR, one entry per CDR3 protein. The sample has hundreds of thousands of distinct CDR3 sequences; around 20% are singletons. The specimen sequenced was PBMCs or a T cell subset sorted from them (not recorded which). These receptors originate from an adult woman who had mild COVID-19 (a few samples of this study predate the infection). Cell type and time point are not known. Both conserved end residues are part of each CDR3. D genes are given only for firm matches. Only part of the rows carry a size: once, few, many, or a class if the clone is expanded.

j_call: TRBJ2-4; d_call: NA; v_call: TRBV20-1; clone_size: NA; cdr3_nt: TGCAGTGCTAGCGGGGAGGCCAAAAACATTCAGTACTTC; cdr3_aa: CSASGEAKNIQYF
j_call: TRBJ2-7; d_call: NA; v_call: TRBV11-3; clone_size: NA; cdr3_nt: TGTGCCAGCAGCCGGTTCGGGGAAGGCTACGAGCAGTACTTC; cdr3_aa: CASSRFGEGYEQYF
j_call: TRBJ1-5; d_call: NA; v_call: TRBV12-3/TRBV12-4; clone_size: many; cdr3_nt: TGTGCCAGCAGTCACATGAATCAGCCCCAGCATTTT; cdr3_aa: CASSHMNQPQHF
j_call: TRBJ2-3; d_call: NA; v_call: TRBV6-1; clone_size: NA; cdr3_nt: TGTGCCAGCAGTGATGGACATTTCACAGATACGCAGTATTTT; cdr3_aa: CASSDGHFTDTQYF
j_call: TRBJ2-3; d_call: NA; v_call: TRBV29-1; clone_size: few; cdr3_nt: TGCAGCGTCTCGCGACAGGCTAGCACAGATACGCAGTATTTT; cdr3_aa: CSVSRQASTDTQYF
j_call: TRBJ2-7; d_call: NA; v_call: TRBV27; clone_size: few; cdr3_nt: TGTGCCAGCAGTAAGGGAGGCGAGCAGTACTTC; cdr3_aa: CASSKGGEQYF
j_call: TRBJ2-1; d_call: TRBD2; v_call: TRBV7-3; clone_size: NA; cdr3_nt: TGTGCCAGCAGCTTAAGCCTTTCCGGGACTAGCGACAATGAGCAGTTCTTC; cdr3_aa: CASSLSLSGTSDNEQFF
j_call: TRBJ2-7; d_call: TRBD2; v_call: TRBV20-1; clone_size: NA; cdr3_nt: TGCAGTGCTAGAGTACTAGCGGGAGGGACCTACGAGCAGTACTTC; cdr3_aa: CSARVLAGGTYEQYF
j_call: TRBJ2-1; d_call: TRBD2; v_call: TRBV24-1; clone_size: NA; cdr3_nt: TGTGCCACCCGCGGGGGGTGGGACAATGAGCAGTTCTTC; cdr3_aa: CATRGGWDNEQFF
j_call: TRBJ2-1; d_call: TRBD2; v_call: TRBV7-3; clone_size: few; cdr3_nt: TGTGCCAGCAGGACCCTAGCGGGAGAGAACAATGAGCAGTTCTTC; cdr3_aa: CASRTLAGENNEQFF
j_call: TRBJ1-2; d_call: NA; v_call: TRBV12-3/TRBV12-4; clone_size: few; cdr3_nt: TGTGCCAGCAGTTTACCCAGTACGGGCTACACCTTC; cdr3_aa: CASSLPSTGYTF
j_call: TRBJ1-1; d_call: NA; v_call: TRBV12-3/TRBV12-4; clone_size: NA; cdr3_nt: TGTGCCAGCAGTTTAGCGGTAGGGGGTCTAAATGGGGCTTTCTTT; cdr3_aa: CASSLAVGGLNGAFF
j_call: TRBJ2-3; d_call: TRBD1; v_call: TRBV7-2; clone_size: few; cdr3_nt: TGTGCCAGCAGCCTCCTTCGACAGGGGGCAACAGATACGCAGTATTTT; cdr3_aa: CASSLLRQGATDTQYF
j_call: TRBJ2-7; d_call: TRBD2; v_call: TRBV6-2/TRBV6-3; clone_size: NA; cdr3_nt: TGTGCCAGCAGTTGCGCGGGAGGGATCTACGAGCAGTACTTC; cdr3_aa: CASSCAGGIYEQYF
j_call: TRBJ2-5; d_call: TRBD2; v_call: TRBV15; clone_size: NA; cdr3_nt: TGTGCCACCAGCAGAGGACTAGCGGGGGAGACGGCCCAGTACTTC; cdr3_aa: CATSRGLAGETAQYF
j_call: TRBJ1-1; d_call: NA; v_call: TRBV6-5; clone_size: NA; cdr3_nt: TGTGCCAGCAGTTACTCGAGAGCTCCGGAAGCTTTCTTT; cdr3_aa: CASSYSRAPEAFF